These 28 T cell receptor beta chains were sequenced from one sample in a study of blood T cells in healthy people across ages. For the second PCR, which ran for about 6 to 11 cycles, a sample-barcoded 5' primer and a J-beta primer mix were used. Each CDR3 protein gets one entry after TCRdb re-called the 5' RACE reads with MiXCR. The sample lists more than 550,000 distinct CDR3 sequences, about 20% occurring once. Sequenced sample: blood. All receptors come from a man aged 70 or older in good health.

There are a few counts of this clonotype. The chain recombines TRBV3-1 with TRBJ2-5; D tentatively fits TRBD1 or TRBD2 (5 bases each). V lost 3 bases, J lost 1 base, and 12 bases lay in between. CDR3 length: 15 residues. Germline CDR1 reads LGHDT; CDR2 reads YNNKEL (reference sequence). The CDR3 coding sequence is TGTGCCAGCAGCCACCCACGGGGACCCCAAGAGACCCAGTACTTC. This gives the protein CASSHPRGPQETQYF.

The sample holds a few counts of this clonotype. V and J are TRBV5-1 and TRBJ2-1; D not resolved. With the DNA end fitting TRBJ2-7 better, the J assignment may be wrong. CDR1 and CDR2 (germline): SGHRS, YFSETQ. The CDR3 consists of 14 residues. CDR3 sequence: CASSLEGKPYEQYF. The DNA of the CDR3 is TGCGCCAGCAGCTTGGAAGGGAAGCCCTACGAGCAGTACTTC.

The rearrangement links TRBV11-2 to TRBJ2-4; possible D gene TRBD1, 5 bases. Trimming removed 1 base at V and 8 bases at J, with 15 bases between. The CDR3 sequence is 15 residues long. Per germline, CDR1 SGHAT and CDR2 FQNNGV. The CDR3 sequence is CASSLGLQGYYIQYF. The CDR3 DNA follows: TGTGCCAGCAGCTTAGGTCTCCAGGGTTATTACATTCAGTACTTC.

The chain couples TRBV25-1 to TRBJ2-5; 9 nucleotides agree with TRBD1. V trimming: 6 bases; J trimming: 6 bases; junction bases outside the gene matches: 11. The germline CDR1 and CDR2 sequences are MGHDK and SYGVNS. The CDR3 loop spans 15 amino acids. The CDR3 here is CASSEPGTGKQTQYF. The CDR3 bases are TGTGCCAGCAGCGAGCCCGGGACAGGGAAGCAGACCCAGTACTTC.

The chain has TRBV20-1 and TRBJ2-5; 8 nucleotides match TRBD1. The J call could be wrong; TRBJ2-7 is a better fit for the DNA end. The CDR3 consists of 14 residues. Germline V gives CDR1 DFQATT, CDR2 SNEGSKA (reference sequence). CDR3 sequence reads: CSASDRGEAYEQYF. As DNA, the CDR3 is TGCAGTGCTAGCGACAGGGGCGAGGCCTACGAGCAGTACTTC.

The chain combines TRBV10-3 with TRBJ1-4, with 8 bases identical to TRBD1. V shed 4 bases, J shed 6 bases, and the junction held 4 bases outside the gene matches. This CDR3 contains 14 residues. Germline loops: CDR1 ENHRY, CDR2 SYGVKD. The chain's CDR3 is CAISAGRGHEKLFF. The CDR3 DNA reads TGTGCCATCAGTGCCGGCAGGGGGCATGAAAAACTGTTTTTT.

The chain carries TRBV4-3 and TRBJ1-1; D is unresolved. CDR1 is LGHNA and CDR2 is YSLEER in the germline V gene. V dropped 6 bases and J dropped 2 bases, with 13 bases sitting between them. CDR3 length: 14 residues. CDR3 nucleotides: TGCGCCAGCAGAAACAGAGTGACCAACACTGAAGCTTTCTTT. Translating gives CASRNRVTNTEAFF.

The chain uses TRBV20-1 and TRBJ2-5; a possible D gene is TRBD2 (7 bases). Germline loops: CDR1 DFQATT, CDR2 SNEGSKA (reference sequence). V was cut by 4 bases and J by 4 bases, with 16 bases left in between. The CDR3 contains 14 residues. The CDR3 spells CSAKEGGGRETQYF. In nucleotides, the CDR3 is TGCAGTGCTAAAGAAGGGGGGGGCCGAGAGACCCAGTACTTC.

The chain couples TRBV30 to TRBJ2-5; D perhaps matches TRBD1 (5 bases). The germline CDR1 and CDR2 sequences are GTSNPN and SVGIG (reference sequence). This CDR3 is built from 14 residues. V dropped 7 bases and J dropped 3 bases, with 18 bases sitting between them. The CDR3 is CAFLRSGREETQYF. DNA of the CDR3: TGTGCCTTCCTGAGGTCAGGCAGGGAAGAGACCCAGTACTTC.

This clonotype was seen a few times. V is TRBV3-1 and J is TRBJ2-5; 7 bases line up with TRBD2. V gave up 3 bases and J gave up 2 bases; unmatched junction bases: 6. The CDR3 has 15 residues. Germline V gene lookup returns CDR1 LGHDT and CDR2 YNNKEL (reference sequence). The CDR3 loop is CASSQGTMLQETQYF. The CDR3 coding sequence is TGTGCCAGCAGCCAGGGGACTATGCTTCAAGAGACCCAGTACTTC.

This chain links TRBV20-1 with TRBJ2-3, with D unclear. The length of the CDR3 is 11 residues. Trimming stripped 5 bases from V and 11 bases from J, with 14 bases between. Per germline, CDR1 DFQATT and CDR2 SNEGSKA (reference sequence). CDR3 sequence reads: CSAQPESRQYF. CDR3 bases: TGCAGTGCTCAGCCCGAGAGTAGGCAGTATTTT.

This clonotype was recorded at least ten times. The chain's CDR3 is CAISGDSGNEQFF. CDR3 DNA sequence: TGTGCCATCAGTGGCGATAGCGGCAATGAGCAGTTCTTC. The rearrangement uses TRBV10-3 and TRBJ2-1; the D gene is possibly TRBD2 (6 bases). Trimming took 4 bases from V and 6 from J, leaving 10 bases between them. Germline CDR1 and CDR2: ENHRY and SYGVKD. This CDR3 contains 13 residues.

This clonotype was seen only a few times. The rearrangement links TRBV5-1 to TRBJ2-2; D unresolved. Germline V gives CDR1 SGHRS, CDR2 YFSETQ. This CDR3 has 14 residues. Trimming took off 0 bases at V and 4 bases at J, with 7 bases between the two ends. The CDR3 protein is CASSLERSTGELFF. The CDR3 DNA reads TGCGCCAGCAGCTTGGAGCGATCCACCGGGGAGCTGTTTTTT.

The chain uses TRBV10-3 and TRBJ1-2; tentative D call: TRBD1 (5 bases). Trimming took off 6 bases at V and 8 bases at J, with 25 bases between the two ends. This CDR3 is built from 16 residues. CDR1 and CDR2 from the germline V gene are ENHRY and SYGVKD. Written as DNA, the CDR3 is TGTGCCATCAGAGCTGAACCTACTAAGGGACCAGGGGGCTACACCTTC. This gives the protein CAIRAEPTKGPGGYTF.

V is TRBV18 and J is TRBJ2-1; the match to TRBD2 covers 13 bases. Per the germline V gene, CDR1 is KGHSH and CDR2 is LQKENI. This CDR3 has 19 residues. J was trimmed by 0 bases and V by 2 bases; bases with no gene match: 7. The CDR3 DNA follows: TGTGCCAGCTCACCAACTAGCGGGAGGGCCTGGAGCTCCTACAATGAGCAGTTCTTC. Translation gives CASSPTSGRAWSSYNEQFF.

The V and J genes are TRBV5-1 and TRBJ2-2, with a possible D match to TRBD1 (5 bases). CDR1 and CDR2 from the germline V gene are SGHRS and YFSETQ. This CDR3 has 15 residues. V lost 9 bases and J 0 bases, leaving 15 bases between the germline ends. The CDR3 loop reads CATNAGQANTGELFF. CDR3 sequence (DNA): TGCGCCACCAACGCAGGGCAGGCGAACACCGGGGAGCTGTTTTTT.

Worth noting for this clonotype: The junction and the germline gene differ at one end; a read error may be behind it. The chain employs TRBV13 and TRBJ1-2; 9 positions match TRBD1. The CDR3 is made up of 17 amino acids. The V gene's germline CDR1 is PRHDT and CDR2 FYEKMQ (reference sequence). CDR3: CVSSAGTGRGANYGYTF. CDR3 nucleotides: TGTGTCAGCAGCGCCGGGACAGGGAGAGGGGCTAACTATGGCTACACCTTC.

This chain uses TRBV29-1 with TRBJ2-5; D is undetermined. Germline V CDR1 and CDR2: SQVTM, ANQGSEA. V was pared by 7 bases and J by 2 bases, with 14 bases between. The CDR3 has 13 residues. This chain's CDR3 is CSASRGWQETQYF. The CDR3 DNA follows: TGCAGCGCCTCGAGAGGATGGCAAGAGACCCAGTACTTC.

This clonotype was detected a few times. This chain joins TRBV3-1 and TRBJ2-7, with D possibly being TRBD1 (5 bases). The length of the CDR3 is 14 residues. Trimming removed 1 base at V and 0 bases at J, with 7 bases between. In germline, CDR1 is LGHDT, CDR2 YNNKEL (reference sequence). CDR3 sequence: CASSQVDSSYEQYF. In DNA form, the CDR3 reads TGTGCCAGCAGCCAAGTTGACAGCTCCTACGAGCAGTACTTC.

This clonotype was counted a few times. The genes are TRBV28 and TRBJ1-2, with D unresolved. Germline CDR1 reads MDHEN; CDR2 reads SYDVKM. The CDR3 covers 14 residues. V dropped 5 bases and J dropped 4 bases, with 14 bases sitting between them. The CDR3 is CASSPQTAGYGYTF. CDR3 in DNA: TGTGCCAGCAGTCCGCAGACGGCGGGCTATGGCTACACCTTC.

The rearrangement uses TRBV7-8 and TRBJ2-3; 7 bases are a match to TRBD1. There are 15 residues in the CDR3. From germline, CDR1 is SGHVS and CDR2 FQNEAQ. V trimming: 7 bases; J trimming: 1 base; junction bases outside the gene matches: 8. The DNA of the CDR3 is TGTGCCAGCAACCTAGGGGGCGTTGGCACAGATACGCAGTATTTT. It is translated as CASNLGGVGTDTQYF.

The CDR3 loop reads CASSTGGITGYTF. The CDR3 DNA is TGTGCCAGCAGCACAGGGGGAATTACGGGCTACACCTTC. The chain recombines TRBV27 with TRBJ1-2, with TRBD1 identical over 8 bases. V shed 6 bases, J shed 8 bases, and the junction held 8 bases outside the gene matches. The germline V gene encodes CDR1 MNHEY and CDR2 SMNVEV (reference sequence). There are 13 residues in the CDR3.

The chain uses TRBV20-1 and TRBJ2-3; D ambiguous. Trimming left V 3 bases short and J 6 bases short, with 25 bases between. CDR3 length: 17 amino acids. Looked up from germline, CDR1 is DFQATT and CDR2 is SNEGSKA (reference sequence). The CDR3 nucleotides read TGCAGTGCTAGCCCGCGAGAAACAGCCTTCCCCCGCGATACGCAGTATTTT. As protein: CSASPRETAFPRDTQYF.

This clonotype was found a few times. This rearrangement joins TRBV30 to TRBJ1-6; 9 positions match TRBD1. The CDR3 spans 14 residues. Germline assignment: CDR1 GTSNPN and CDR2 SVGIG (reference sequence). The ends lost 4 bases at V and 9 bases at J; junction bases unmatched: 7. The CDR3 region is CAWTGGTGSSPLHF. Written as DNA, the CDR3 is TGTGCCTGGACCGGGGGGACAGGGAGTTCACCCCTCCACTTT.

The chain carries TRBV5-1 and TRBJ2-1, with 14 bases fitting TRBD2. The length of the CDR3 is 18 residues. Germline loops: CDR1 SGHRS, CDR2 YFSETQ. V lost 2 bases to trimming and J lost 0 bases; unmatched junction nucleotides: 4. CDR3 sequence: CASSFRTSGGSSYNEQFF. In DNA, the CDR3 is TGCGCCAGCAGCTTCAGGACTAGCGGGGGGAGCTCCTACAATGAGCAGTTCTTC.

This rearrangement joins TRBV6-2 or TRBV6-3 to TRBJ2-5; maybe TRBD1 (5 bases). The CDR3 has 13 residues. Trimming stripped 6 bases from V and 5 bases from J, with 13 bases between. Per germline, CDR1 MNHEY and CDR2 SVGEGT. Written as DNA, the CDR3 is TGTGCCAGCAGGCCCCAGGGAAGCGAGACCCAGTACTTC. Translation gives CASRPQGSETQYF.

The chain is built from TRBV11-2 and TRBJ1-2; weak D call: TRBD1 (6 bases). CDR1 is SGHAT, CDR2 FQNNGV, per germline. This CDR3 contains 11 residues. With 6 bases removed from V and 10 bases from J, the gap between germline ends came to 12 bases. The CDR3 loop reads CASSSGTIYTF. CDR3 DNA sequence: TGTGCCAGCAGTTCCGGGACAATCTACACCTTC.

V gene TRBV6-5 combines with J gene TRBJ2-5; D not resolved. The germline V gene has CDR1 MNHEY and CDR2 SVGAGI. V was trimmed by 0 bases and J by 1 base, leaving 6 bases between them. The CDR3 totals 14 residues. The CDR3 DNA reads TGTGCCAGCAGTTACTCGACTCTCCAAGAGACCCAGTACTTC. It yields the protein CASSYSTLQETQYF.